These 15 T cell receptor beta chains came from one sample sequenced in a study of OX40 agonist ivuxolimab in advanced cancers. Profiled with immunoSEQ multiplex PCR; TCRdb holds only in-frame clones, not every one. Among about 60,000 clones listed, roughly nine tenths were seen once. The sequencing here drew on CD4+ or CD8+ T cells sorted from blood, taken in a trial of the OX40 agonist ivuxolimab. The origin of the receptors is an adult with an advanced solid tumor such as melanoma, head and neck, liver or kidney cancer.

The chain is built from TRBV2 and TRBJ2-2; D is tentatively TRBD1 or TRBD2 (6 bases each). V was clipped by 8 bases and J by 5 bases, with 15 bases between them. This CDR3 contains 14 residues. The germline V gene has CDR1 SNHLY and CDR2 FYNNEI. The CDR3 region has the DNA TGTGCCAGCTTTAGGGGGGTCGGGACCGGGGAGCTGTTTTTT. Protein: CASFRGVGTGELFF.

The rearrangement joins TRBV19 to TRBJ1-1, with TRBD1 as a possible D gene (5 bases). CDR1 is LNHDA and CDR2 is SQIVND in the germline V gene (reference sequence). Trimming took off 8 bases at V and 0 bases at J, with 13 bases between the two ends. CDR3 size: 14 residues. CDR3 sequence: CASYNWGMNTEAFF. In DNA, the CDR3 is TGTGCCAGTTACAATTGGGGCATGAACACTGAAGCTTTCTTT.

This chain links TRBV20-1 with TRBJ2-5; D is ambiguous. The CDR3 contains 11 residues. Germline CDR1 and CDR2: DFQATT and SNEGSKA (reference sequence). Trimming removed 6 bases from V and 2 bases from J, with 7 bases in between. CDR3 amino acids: CSARSQETQYF. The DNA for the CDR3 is TGCAGTGCGCGCTCACAAGAGACCCAGTACTTC.

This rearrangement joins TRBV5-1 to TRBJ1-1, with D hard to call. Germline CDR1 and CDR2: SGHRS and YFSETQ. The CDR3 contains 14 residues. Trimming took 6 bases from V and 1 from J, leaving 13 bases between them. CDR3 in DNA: TGCGCCAGCATCTCGGGCGGGGAGAACACTGAAGCTTTCTTT. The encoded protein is CASISGGENTEAFF. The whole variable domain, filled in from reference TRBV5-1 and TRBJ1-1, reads KAGVTQTPRYLIKTRGQQVTLSCSPISGHRSVSWYQQTPGQGLQFLFEYFSETQRNKGNFPGRFSGRQFSNSRSEMNVSTLELGDSALYLCASISGGENTEAFFGQGTRLTVV.

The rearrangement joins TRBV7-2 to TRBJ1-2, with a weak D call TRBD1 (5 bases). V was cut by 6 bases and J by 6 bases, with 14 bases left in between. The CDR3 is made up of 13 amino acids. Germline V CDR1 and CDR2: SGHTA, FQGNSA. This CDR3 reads CASRPGPRDGYTF. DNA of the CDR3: TGTGCCAGCAGACCAGGGCCCAGGGATGGCTACACCTTC.

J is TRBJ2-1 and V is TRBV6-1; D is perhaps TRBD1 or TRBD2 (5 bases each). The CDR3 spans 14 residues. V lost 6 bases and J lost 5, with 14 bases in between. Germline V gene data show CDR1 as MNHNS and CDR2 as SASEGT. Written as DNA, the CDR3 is TGTGCCAGCAGCACCGGGACGACGAACAATGAGCAGTTCTTC. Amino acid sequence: CASSTGTTNNEQFF.

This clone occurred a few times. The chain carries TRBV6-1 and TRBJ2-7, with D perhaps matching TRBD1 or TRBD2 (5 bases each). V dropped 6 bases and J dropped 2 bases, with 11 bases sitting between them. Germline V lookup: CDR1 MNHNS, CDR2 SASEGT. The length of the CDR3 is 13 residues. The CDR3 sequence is CASSRDGTYEQYF. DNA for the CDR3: TGTGCCAGCAGCAGGGACGGGACCTACGAGCAGTACTTC.

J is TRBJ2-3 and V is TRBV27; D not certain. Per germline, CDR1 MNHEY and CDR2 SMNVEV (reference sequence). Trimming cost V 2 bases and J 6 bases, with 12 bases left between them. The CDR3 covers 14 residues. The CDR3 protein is CASSLGRVGDTQYF. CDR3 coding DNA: TGTGCCAGCAGTTTAGGACGGGTCGGGGATACGCAGTATTTT.

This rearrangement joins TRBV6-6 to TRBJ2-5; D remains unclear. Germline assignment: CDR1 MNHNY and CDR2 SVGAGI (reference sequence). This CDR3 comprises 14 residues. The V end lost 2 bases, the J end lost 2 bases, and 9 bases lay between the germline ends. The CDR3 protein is CASSYRPTQETQYF. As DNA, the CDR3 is TGTGCCAGCAGTTACAGGCCCACGCAAGAGACCCAGTACTTC.

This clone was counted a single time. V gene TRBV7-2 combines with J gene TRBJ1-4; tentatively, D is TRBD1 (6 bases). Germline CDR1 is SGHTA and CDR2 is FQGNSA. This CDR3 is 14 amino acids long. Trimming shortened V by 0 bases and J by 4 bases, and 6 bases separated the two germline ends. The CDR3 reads CASSLARGNEKLFF. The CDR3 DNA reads TGTGCCAGCAGCTTAGCCAGGGGTAATGAAAAACTGTTTTTT. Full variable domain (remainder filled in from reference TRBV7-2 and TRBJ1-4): GAGVSQSPSNKVTEKGKDVELRCDPISGHTALYWYRQSLGQGLEFLIYFQGNSAPDKSGLPSDRFSAERTGGSVSTLTIQRTQQEDSAVYLCASSLARGNEKLFFGSGTQLSVL.

The CDR3 region is CASSLGFKGNEQYF. The DNA for the CDR3 is TGTGCCAGCAGCTTGGGATTTAAAGGTAACGAGCAGTACTTC. The V and J genes are TRBV4-2 and TRBJ2-7; no clear D. CDR3 size: 14 residues. Trimming removed 5 bases from V and 5 bases from J, with 16 bases in between. Germline loops: CDR1 LGHNA, CDR2 YNFKEQ.

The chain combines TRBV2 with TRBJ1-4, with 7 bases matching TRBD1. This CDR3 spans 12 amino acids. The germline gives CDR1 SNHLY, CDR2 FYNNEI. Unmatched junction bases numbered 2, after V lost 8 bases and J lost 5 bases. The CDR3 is CASGTVNEKLFF. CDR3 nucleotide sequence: TGTGCCAGCGGGACAGTCAATGAAAAACTGTTTTTT.

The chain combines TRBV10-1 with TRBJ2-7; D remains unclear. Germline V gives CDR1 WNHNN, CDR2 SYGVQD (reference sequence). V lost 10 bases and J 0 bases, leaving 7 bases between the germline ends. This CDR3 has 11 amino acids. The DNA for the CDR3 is TGCGCCACCTCTAGCTCCTACGAGCAGTACTTC. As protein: CATSSSYEQYF.

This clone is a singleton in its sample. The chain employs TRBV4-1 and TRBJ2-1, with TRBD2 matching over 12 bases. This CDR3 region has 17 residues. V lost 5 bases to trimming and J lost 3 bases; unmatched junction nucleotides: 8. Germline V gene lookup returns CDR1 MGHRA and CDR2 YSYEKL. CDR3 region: CASSASGRAGYYNEQFF. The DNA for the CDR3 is TGCGCCAGCAGCGCTAGCGGGAGGGCAGGGTACTACAATGAGCAGTTCTTC.

In DNA form, the CDR3 reads TGCGCCAGCAGCTTACAGGGTTCGGAGGGAAACACCATATATTTT. Protein sequence: CASSLQGSEGNTIYF. This rearrangement joins TRBV5-1 to TRBJ1-3; weak D call: TRBD1 (6 bases). This CDR3 contains 15 residues. Germline loops: CDR1 SGHRS, CDR2 YFSETQ. The V end was cut by 2 bases, the J end by 4 bases, with 13 bases between.